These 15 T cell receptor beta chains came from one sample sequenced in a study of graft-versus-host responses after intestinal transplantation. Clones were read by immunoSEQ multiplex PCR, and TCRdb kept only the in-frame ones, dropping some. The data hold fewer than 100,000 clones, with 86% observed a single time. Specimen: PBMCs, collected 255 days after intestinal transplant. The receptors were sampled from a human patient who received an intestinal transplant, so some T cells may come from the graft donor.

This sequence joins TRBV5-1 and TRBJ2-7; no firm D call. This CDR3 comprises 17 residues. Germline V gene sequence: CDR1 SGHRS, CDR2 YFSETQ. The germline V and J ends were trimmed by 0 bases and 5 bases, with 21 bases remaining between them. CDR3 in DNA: TGCGCCAGCAGCTTGGGGTCTGGCAGCTCCCACTGGGACGAGCAGTACTTC. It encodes CASSLGSGSSHWDEQYF.

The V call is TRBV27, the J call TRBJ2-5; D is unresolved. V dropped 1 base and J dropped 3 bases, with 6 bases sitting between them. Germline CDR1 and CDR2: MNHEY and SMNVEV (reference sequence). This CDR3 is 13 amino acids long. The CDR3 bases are TGTGCCAGCAGTTTATACAGCAAAGAGACCCAGTACTTC. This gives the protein CASSLYSKETQYF.

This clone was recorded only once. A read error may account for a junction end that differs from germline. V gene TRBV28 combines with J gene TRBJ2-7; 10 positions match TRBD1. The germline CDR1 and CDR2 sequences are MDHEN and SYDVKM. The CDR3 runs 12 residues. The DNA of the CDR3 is TGTGCCAGCAGTCAAGGACAGGGGGAGCGGTACTTC. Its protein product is CASSQGQGERYF.

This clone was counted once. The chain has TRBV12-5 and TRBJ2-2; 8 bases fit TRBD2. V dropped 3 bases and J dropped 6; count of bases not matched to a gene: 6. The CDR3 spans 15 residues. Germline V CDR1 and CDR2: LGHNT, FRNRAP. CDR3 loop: CASGFLAGGSGELFF. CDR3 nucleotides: TGTGCTAGTGGTTTCCTGGCGGGGGGCTCCGGGGAGCTGTTTTTT.

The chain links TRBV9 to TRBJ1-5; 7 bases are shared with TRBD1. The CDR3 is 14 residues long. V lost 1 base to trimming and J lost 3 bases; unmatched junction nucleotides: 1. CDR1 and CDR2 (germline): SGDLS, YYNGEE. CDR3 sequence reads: CASSVTGDNQPQHF. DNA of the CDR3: TGTGCCAGCAGCGTAACAGGGGACAATCAGCCCCAGCATTTT.

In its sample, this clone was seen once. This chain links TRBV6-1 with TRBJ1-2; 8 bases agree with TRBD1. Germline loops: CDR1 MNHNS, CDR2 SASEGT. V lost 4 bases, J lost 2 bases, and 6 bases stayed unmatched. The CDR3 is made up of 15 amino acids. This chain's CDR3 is CASSGTGPGNYGYTF. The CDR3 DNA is TGTGCCAGCAGTGGGACAGGGCCGGGCAACTATGGCTACACCTTC.

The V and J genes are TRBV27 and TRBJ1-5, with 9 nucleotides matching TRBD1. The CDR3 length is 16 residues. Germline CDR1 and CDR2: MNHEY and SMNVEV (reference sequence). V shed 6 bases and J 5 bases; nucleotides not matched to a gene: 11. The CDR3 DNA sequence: TGTGCCAGCAGAAGGGACAGGGAGAGGGCCGATCAGCCCCAGCATTTT. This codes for CASRRDRERADQPQHF.

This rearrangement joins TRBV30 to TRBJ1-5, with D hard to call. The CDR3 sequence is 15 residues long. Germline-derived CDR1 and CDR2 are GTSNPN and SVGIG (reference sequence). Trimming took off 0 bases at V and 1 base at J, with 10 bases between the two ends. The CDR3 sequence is CAWSVGGQSNQPQHF. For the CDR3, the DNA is TGTGCCTGGAGTGTAGGAGGCCAGAGCAATCAGCCCCAGCATTTT.

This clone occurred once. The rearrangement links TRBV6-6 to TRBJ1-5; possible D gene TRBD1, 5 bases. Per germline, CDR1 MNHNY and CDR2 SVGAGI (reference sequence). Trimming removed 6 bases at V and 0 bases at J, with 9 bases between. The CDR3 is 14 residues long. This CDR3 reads CASRTDNSNQPQHF. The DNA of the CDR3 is TGTGCCAGCAGGACGGACAATAGCAATCAGCCCCAGCATTTT.

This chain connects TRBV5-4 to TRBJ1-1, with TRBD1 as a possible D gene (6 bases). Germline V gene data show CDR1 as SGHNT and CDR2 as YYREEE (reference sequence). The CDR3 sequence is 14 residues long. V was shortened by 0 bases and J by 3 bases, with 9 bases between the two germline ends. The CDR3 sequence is CASSLGGRDTEAFF. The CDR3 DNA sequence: TGTGCCAGCAGCTTGGGGGGGCGGGACACTGAAGCTTTCTTT.

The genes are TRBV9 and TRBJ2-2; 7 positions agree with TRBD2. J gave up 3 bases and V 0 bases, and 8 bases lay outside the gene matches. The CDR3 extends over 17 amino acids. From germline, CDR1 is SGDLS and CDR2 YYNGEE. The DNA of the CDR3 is TGTGCCAGCAGCGTAGCCCCCGGGGGGTTTCACACCGGGGAGCTGTTTTTT. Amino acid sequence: CASSVAPGGFHTGELFF.

The CDR3 DNA follows: TGCGCCAGCAGCGTGGACAGTTTCTCCTACGAGCAGTACTTC. This gives the protein CASSVDSFSYEQYF. The genes are TRBV5-1 and TRBJ2-7, with D possibly TRBD1 on 6 matching bases. There are 14 residues in the CDR3. V lost 4 bases to trimming and J lost 0 bases, with 11 bases between them. Germline V CDR1 and CDR2: SGHRS, YFSETQ.

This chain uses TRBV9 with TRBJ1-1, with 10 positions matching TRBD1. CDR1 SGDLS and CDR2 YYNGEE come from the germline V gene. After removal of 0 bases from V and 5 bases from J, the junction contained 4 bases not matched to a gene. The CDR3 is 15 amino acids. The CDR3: CASSVGGQGMTEAFF. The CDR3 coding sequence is TGTGCCAGCAGCGTAGGGGGACAGGGGATGACTGAAGCTTTCTTT.

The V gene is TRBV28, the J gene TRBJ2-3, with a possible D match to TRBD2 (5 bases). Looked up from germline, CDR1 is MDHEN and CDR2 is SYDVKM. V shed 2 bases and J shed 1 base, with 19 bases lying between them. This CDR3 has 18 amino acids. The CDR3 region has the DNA TGTGCCAGCAGTTTAAGGATCGGACGCCTGAGGGGCACAGATACGCAGTATTTT. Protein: CASSLRIGRLRGTDTQYF.

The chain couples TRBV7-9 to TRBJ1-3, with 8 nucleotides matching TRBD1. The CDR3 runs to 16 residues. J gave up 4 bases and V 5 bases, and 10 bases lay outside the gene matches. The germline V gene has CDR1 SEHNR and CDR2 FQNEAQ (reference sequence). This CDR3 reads CASSRGQGPFGNTIYF. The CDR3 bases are TGTGCCAGCAGCCGCGGACAGGGTCCCTTCGGAAACACCATATATTTT.